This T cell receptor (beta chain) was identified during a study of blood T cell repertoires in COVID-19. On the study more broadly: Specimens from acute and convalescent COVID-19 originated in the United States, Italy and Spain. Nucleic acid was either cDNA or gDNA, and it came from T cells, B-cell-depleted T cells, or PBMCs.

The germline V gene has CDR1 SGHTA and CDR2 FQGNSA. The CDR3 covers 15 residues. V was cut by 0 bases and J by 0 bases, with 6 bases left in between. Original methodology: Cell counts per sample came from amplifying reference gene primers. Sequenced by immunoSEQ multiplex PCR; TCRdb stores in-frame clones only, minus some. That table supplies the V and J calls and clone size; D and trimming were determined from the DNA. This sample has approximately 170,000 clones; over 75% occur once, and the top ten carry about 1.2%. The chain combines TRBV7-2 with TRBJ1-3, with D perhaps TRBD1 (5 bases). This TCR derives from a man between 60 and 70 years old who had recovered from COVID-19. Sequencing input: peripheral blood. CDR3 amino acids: CASSLAGHSGNTIYF. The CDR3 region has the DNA TGTGCCAGCAGCTTAGCCGGACACTCTGGAAACACCATATATTTT.